The TCR beta chain described here comes from a study of tumor and adjacent non-tumor tissue in lung cancer. For this clonotype: Lacking the conserved final phenylalanine or tryptophan, this CDR3 likely reflects a read error.

A modified ARM-PCR protocol with three rounds of nested PCR amplified TCRbeta. From the multiplex PCR reads, TCRdb called clonotypes with MiXCR, one entry per CDR3 protein. The sample has some 100,000 distinct CDR3 sequences; 60% to 80% are singletons. Per germline, CDR1 MNHEY and CDR2 SVGEGT. CDR3 length: 13 residues. This sample's RNA came from whole unsorted tissue. More than 3 cm separated this lung sample from the edge of the tumor. The sequence was obtained from a man aged 25-45 years with non-small cell lung cancer. Material: distant non-tumor lung tissue. This chain uses TRBV6-2 or TRBV6-3 with TRBJ2-3, with TRBD2 identical over 9 bases. In DNA form, the CDR3 reads TGTGCCTGCAACGCGGGGGGGTCAGATACACAGTATTCT. This gives the protein CACNAGGSDTQYS.